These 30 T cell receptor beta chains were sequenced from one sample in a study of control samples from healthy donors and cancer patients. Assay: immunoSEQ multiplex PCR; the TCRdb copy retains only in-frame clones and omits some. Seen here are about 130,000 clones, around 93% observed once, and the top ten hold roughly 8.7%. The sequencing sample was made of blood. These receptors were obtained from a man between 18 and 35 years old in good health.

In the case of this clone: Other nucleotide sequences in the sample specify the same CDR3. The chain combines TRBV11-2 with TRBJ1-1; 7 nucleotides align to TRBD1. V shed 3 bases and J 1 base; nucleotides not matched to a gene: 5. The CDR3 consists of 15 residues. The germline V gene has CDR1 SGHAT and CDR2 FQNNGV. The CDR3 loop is CASSLGGQSNTEAFF. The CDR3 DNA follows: TGTGCCAGCAGCTTGGGGGGACAGTCGAACACTGAAGCTTTCTTT.

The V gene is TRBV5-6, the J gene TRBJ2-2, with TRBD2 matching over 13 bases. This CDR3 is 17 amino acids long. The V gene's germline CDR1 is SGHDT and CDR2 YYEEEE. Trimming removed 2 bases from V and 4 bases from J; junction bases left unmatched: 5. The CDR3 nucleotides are TGTGCCAGCAGCTTTACTAGCGGGGGGGCTGGCACCGGGGAGCTGTTTTTT. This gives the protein CASSFTSGGAGTGELFF.

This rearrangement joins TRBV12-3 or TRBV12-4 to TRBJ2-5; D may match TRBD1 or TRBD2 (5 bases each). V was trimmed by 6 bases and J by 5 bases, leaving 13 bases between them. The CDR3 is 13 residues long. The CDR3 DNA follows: TGTGCCAGCAGCCCCCGGGGCGGGGAGACCCAGTACTTC. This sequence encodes CASSPRGGETQYF.

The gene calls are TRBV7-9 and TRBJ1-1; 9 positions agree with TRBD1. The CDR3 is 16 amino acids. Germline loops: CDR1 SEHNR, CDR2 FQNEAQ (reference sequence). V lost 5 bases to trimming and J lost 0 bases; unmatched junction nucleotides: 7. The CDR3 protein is CASSEYRGLLNTEAFF. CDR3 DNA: TGTGCCAGCAGCGAATACAGGGGGCTCCTGAACACTGAAGCTTTCTTT.

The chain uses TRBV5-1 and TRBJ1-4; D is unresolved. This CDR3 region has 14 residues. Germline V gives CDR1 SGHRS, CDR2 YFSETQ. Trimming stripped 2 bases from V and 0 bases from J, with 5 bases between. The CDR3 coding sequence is TGCGCCAGCAGCTTAGCCGCAACTAATGAAAAACTGTTTTTT. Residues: CASSLAATNEKLFF.

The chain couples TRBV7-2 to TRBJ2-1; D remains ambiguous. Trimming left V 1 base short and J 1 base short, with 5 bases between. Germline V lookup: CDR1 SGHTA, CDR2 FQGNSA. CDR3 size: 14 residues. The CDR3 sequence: CASSLGLSYNEQFF. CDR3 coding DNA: TGTGCCAGCAGCTTAGGGCTTTCCTACAATGAGCAGTTCTTC.

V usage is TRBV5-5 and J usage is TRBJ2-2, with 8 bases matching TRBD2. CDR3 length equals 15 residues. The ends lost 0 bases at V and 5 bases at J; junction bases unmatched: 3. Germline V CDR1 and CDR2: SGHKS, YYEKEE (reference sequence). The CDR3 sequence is CASSLGGGRTGELFF. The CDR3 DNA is TGTGCCAGCAGCTTGGGCGGGGGGAGGACCGGGGAGCTGTTTTTT.

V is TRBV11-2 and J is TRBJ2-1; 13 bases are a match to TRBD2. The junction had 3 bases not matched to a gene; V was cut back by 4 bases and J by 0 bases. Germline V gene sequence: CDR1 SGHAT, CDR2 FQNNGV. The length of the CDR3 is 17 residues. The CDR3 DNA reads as TGTGCCAGCAGCTCAACTAGCGGGGGGGCCTCCTACAATGAGCAGTTCTTC. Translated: CASSSTSGGASYNEQFF. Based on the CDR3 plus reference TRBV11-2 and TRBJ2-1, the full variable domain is EAGVAQSPRYKIIEKRQSVAFWCNPISGHATLYWYQQILGQGPKLLIQFQNNGVVDDSQLPKDRFSAERLKGVDSTLKIQPAKLEDSAVYLCASSSTSGGASYNEQFFGPGTRLTVL.

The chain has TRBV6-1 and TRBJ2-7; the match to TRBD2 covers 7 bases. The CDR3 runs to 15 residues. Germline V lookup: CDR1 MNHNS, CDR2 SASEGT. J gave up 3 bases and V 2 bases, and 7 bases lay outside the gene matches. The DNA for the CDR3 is TGTGCCAGCAGTGAATCGCCAGGGAGGGTCTACGAGCAGTACTTC. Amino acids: CASSESPGRVYEQYF.

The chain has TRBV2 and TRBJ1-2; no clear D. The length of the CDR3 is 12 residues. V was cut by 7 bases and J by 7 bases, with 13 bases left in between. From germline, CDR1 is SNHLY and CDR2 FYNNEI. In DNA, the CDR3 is TGTGCCAGCAAAGGGAGCGGGTCTGGCTACACCTTC. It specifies CASKGSGSGYTF.

CDR3 sequence (DNA): TGCGCCAGCAGCCAAGAGGGCAGTGCAACTAATGAAAAACTGTTTTTT. This encodes CASSQEGSATNEKLFF. The chain has TRBV4-1 and TRBJ1-4; D unclear. This CDR3 contains 16 residues. Germline CDR1 is MGHRA and CDR2 is YSYEKL. Trimming removed 0 bases at V and 0 bases at J, with 8 bases between.

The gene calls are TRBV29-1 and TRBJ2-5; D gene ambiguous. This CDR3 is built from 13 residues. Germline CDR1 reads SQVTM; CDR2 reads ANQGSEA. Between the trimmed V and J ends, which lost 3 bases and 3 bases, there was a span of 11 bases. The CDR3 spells CSVDTGSEETQYF. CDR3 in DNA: TGCAGCGTTGATACCGGGTCTGAAGAGACCCAGTACTTC.

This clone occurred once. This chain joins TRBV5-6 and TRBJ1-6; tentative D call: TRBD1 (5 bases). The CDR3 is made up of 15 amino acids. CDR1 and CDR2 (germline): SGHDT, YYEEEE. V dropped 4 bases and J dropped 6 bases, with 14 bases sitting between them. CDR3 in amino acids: CASSPLMGGNSPLHF. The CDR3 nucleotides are TGTGCCAGCAGCCCCCTAATGGGGGGTAATTCACCCCTCCACTTT.

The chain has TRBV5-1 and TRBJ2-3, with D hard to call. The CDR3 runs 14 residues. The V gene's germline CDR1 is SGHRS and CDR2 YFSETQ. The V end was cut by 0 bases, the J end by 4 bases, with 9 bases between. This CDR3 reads CASSLGGNADTQYF. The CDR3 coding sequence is TGCGCCAGCAGCTTGGGTGGAAACGCAGATACGCAGTATTTT. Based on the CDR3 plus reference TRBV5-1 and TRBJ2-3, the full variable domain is KAGVTQTPRYLIKTRGQQVTLSCSPISGHRSVSWYQQTPGQGLQFLFEYFSETQRNKGNFPGRFSGRQFSNSRSEMNVSTLELGDSALYLCASSLGGNADTQYFGPGTRLTVL.

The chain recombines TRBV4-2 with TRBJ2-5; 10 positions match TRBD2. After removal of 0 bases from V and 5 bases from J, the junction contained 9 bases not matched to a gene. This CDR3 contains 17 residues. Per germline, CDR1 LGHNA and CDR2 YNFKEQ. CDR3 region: CASSQDPAGGRWETQYF. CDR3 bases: TGTGCCAGCAGCCAAGATCCAGCGGGGGGGCGATGGGAGACCCAGTACTTC.

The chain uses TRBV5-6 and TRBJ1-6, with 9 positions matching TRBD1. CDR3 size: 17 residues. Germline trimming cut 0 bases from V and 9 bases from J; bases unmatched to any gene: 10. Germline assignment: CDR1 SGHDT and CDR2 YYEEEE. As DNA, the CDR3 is TGTGCCAGCAGCTTGGCCCGAGGCGGACAGGGGAGTTCACCCCTCCACTTT. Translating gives CASSLARGGQGSSPLHF.

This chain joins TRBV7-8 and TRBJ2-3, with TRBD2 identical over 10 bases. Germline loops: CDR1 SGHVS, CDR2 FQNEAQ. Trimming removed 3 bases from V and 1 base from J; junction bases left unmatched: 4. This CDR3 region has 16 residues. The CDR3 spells CASSFFLAGGTDTQYF. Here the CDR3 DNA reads TGTGCCAGCAGCTTCTTTCTAGCGGGGGGCACAGATACGCAGTATTTT.

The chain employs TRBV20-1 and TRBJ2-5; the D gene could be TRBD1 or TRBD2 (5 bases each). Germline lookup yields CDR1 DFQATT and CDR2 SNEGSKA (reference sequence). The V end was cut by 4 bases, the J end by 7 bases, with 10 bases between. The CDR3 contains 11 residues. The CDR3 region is CSAIRDPTQYF. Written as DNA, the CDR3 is TGCAGTGCTATCAGGGACCCGACCCAGTACTTC.

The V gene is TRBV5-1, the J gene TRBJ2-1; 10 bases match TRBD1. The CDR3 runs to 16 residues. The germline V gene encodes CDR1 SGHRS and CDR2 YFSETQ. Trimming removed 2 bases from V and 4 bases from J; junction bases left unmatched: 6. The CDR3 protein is CASSFAGTGDYNEQFF. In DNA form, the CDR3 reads TGCGCCAGCAGCTTTGCCGGGACAGGGGATTACAATGAGCAGTTCTTC.

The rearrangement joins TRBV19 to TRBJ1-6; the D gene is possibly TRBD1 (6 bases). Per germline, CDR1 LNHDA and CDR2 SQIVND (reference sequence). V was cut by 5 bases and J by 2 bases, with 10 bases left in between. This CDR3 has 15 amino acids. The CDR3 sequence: CASSVQGTYNSPLHF. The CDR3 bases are TGTGCCAGTAGTGTACAGGGTACCTATAATTCACCCCTCCACTTT.

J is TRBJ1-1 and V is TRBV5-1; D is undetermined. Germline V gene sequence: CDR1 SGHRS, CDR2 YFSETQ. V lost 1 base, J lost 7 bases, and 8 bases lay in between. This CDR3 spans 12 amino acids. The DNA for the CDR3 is TGCGCCAGCAGCTTGTTTGGAGATGAAGCTTTCTTT. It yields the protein CASSLFGDEAFF.

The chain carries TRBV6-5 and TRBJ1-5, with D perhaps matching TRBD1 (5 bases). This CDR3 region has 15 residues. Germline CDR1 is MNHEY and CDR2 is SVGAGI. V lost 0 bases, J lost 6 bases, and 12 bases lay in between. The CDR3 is CASSYSGRAGQPQHF. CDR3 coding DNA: TGTGCCAGCAGTTACTCCGGCAGGGCGGGTCAGCCCCAGCATTTT.

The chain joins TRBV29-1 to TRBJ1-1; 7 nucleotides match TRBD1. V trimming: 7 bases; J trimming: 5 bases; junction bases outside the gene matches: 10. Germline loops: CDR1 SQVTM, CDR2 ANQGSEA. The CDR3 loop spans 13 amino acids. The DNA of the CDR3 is TGCAGCGGTACGACAGGGTTGGGTACTGAAGCTTTCTTT. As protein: CSGTTGLGTEAFF. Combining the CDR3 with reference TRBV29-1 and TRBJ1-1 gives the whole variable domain SAVISQKPSRDICQRGTSLTIQCQVDSQVTMMFWYRQQPGQSLTLIATANQGSEATYESGFVIDKFPISRPNLTFSTLTVSNMSPEDSSIYLCSGTTGLGTEAFFGQGTRLTVV.

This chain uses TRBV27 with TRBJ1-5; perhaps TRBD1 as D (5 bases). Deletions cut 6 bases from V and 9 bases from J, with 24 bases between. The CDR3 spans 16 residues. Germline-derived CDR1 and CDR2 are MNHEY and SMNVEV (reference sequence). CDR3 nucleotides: TGTGCCAGCAGCCAGGCGGGGGGAAAATCTATTTTGCCCCAGCATTTT. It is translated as CASSQAGGKSILPQHF.

CDR3 sequence reads: CATRGQSRDTEAFF. In DNA form, the CDR3 reads TGTGCAACCAGGGGACAGAGCCGGGACACTGAAGCTTTCTTT. This sequence joins TRBV2 and TRBJ1-1; 7 nucleotides align to TRBD1. Germline V gives CDR1 SNHLY, CDR2 FYNNEI. CDR3 size: 14 residues.

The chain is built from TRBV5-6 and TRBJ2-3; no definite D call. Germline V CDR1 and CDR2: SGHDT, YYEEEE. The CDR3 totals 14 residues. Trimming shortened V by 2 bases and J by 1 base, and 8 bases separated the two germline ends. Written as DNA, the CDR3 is TGTGCCAGCAGCTTTAACGTCGGCACAGATACGCAGTATTTT. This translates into CASSFNVGTDTQYF.

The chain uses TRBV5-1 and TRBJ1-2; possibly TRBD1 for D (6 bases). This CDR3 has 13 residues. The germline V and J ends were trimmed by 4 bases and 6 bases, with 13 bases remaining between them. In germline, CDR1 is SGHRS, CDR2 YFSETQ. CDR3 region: CASSTSSGDGYTF. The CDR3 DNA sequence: TGCGCCAGCAGCACCTCCTCAGGGGATGGCTACACCTTC.

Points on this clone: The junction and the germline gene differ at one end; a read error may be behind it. The CDR3 is CASSEASGHRGAVF. As DNA, the CDR3 is TGTGCCAGCAGTGAAGCTAGCGGGCACCGGGGAGCTGTTTTT. The chain couples TRBV6-4 to TRBJ2-2, with 8 bases aligning to TRBD2. Germline values: CDR1 MRHNA, CDR2 SNTAGT. This CDR3 has 14 residues.

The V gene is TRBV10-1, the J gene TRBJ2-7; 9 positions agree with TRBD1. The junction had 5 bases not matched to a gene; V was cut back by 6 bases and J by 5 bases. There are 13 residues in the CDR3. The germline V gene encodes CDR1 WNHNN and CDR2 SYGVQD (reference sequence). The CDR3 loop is CASSAGTGHEQYF. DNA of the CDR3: TGCGCCAGCAGCGCAGGGACAGGGCACGAGCAGTACTTC.

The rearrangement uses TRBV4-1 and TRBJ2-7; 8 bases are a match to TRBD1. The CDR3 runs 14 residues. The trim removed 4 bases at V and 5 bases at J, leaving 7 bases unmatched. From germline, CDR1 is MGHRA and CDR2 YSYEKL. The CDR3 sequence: CASSLRTGKNEQYF. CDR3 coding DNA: TGCGCCAGCAGCCTCCGGACAGGGAAAAACGAGCAGTACTTC.